What follows are 9 T cell receptor beta chains derived from one specimen sequenced in a study of breast tumors, draining lymph nodes, adjacent tissues. TCRdb re-derived calls from the multiplex PCR reads in MiXCR, one entry per CDR3 protein. Of approximately 170,000 distinct CDR3 sequences listed, approximately 33% are singletons. Axillary draining lymph nodes of breast cancer patients supplied the node samples. Sequenced sample: axillary lymph node tissue. The receptors come from a female donor with breast cancer. Some clones in this sample may be carry-over from other donors' samples.

V and J are TRBV4-2 and TRBJ2-6; the match to TRBD2 covers 10 bases. The CDR3 extends over 19 amino acids. Germline lookup yields CDR1 LGHNA and CDR2 YNFKEQ. V lost 3 bases and J lost 0; bases outside the gene matches: 8. The CDR3 is CASSHMLSGRDSGANVLTF. CDR3 nucleotide sequence: TGTGCCAGCAGCCATATGCTAAGCGGGAGGGACTCTGGGGCCAACGTCCTGACTTTC.

This clonotype occurred many times. J is TRBJ2-3 and V is TRBV4-2, with D perhaps being TRBD1 or TRBD2 (5 bases each). This CDR3 has 14 amino acids. CDR1 and CDR2 from the germline V gene are LGHNA and YNFKEQ. V was trimmed by 4 bases and J by 4 bases, leaving 12 bases between them. CDR3 amino acids: CASSPLLGADTQYF. Written as DNA, the CDR3 is TGTGCCAGCAGCCCCCTCTTGGGGGCAGATACGCAGTATTTT.

This clonotype was recorded many times. CDR3 DNA sequence: TGTGCCAGCAGCTTGCTCAAGGGGGCAGGAAACACCATATATTTT. Translating gives CASSLLKGAGNTIYF. The chain recombines TRBV11-3 with TRBJ1-3; 7 bases are shared with TRBD1. CDR3 length: 15 residues. The junction had 6 bases not matched to a gene; V was cut back by 3 bases and J by 4 bases. Germline CDR1 reads SGHNT; CDR2 reads YENEEA. Based on the CDR3 plus reference TRBV11-3 and TRBJ1-3, the full variable domain is EAGVVQSPRYKIIEKKQPVAFWCNPISGHNTLYWYLQNLGQGPELLIRYENEEAVDDSQLPKDRFSAERLKGVDSTLKIQPAELGDSAVYLCASSLLKGAGNTIYFGEGSWLTVV.

This clonotype appeared many times. This chain uses TRBV11-3 with TRBJ2-3; 7 nucleotides align to TRBD1. Unmatched junction bases numbered 5, after V lost 3 bases and J lost 2 bases. The germline V gene encodes CDR1 SGHNT and CDR2 YENEEA. CDR3 size: 15 residues. The CDR3 region has the DNA TGTGCCAGCAGCTTCGACAGGGCCAACACAGATACGCAGTATTTT. Translated: CASSFDRANTDTQYF.

As to this clonotype: A read error is possible here, since a much larger clone lies one base away. The chain recombines TRBV18 with TRBJ1-2, with D tentatively TRBD1 (6 bases). The V gene's germline CDR1 is KGHSH and CDR2 LQKENI. This CDR3 contains 12 residues. The CDR3 nucleotides are TGTGCCAGCTCACCCGCCGGCGGGGGCTACGCCTTC. This sequence encodes CASSPAGGGYAF.

In this sample, this clonotype turned up many times. V usage is TRBV4-2 and J usage is TRBJ2-7; perhaps TRBD2 as D (6 bases). The V gene's germline CDR1 is LGHNA and CDR2 YNFKEQ. Trimming cost V 3 bases and J 4 bases, with 13 bases left between them. This CDR3 is built from 14 residues. CDR3 in DNA: TGTGCCAGCAGCCAGGCCGGGACTCCTTACGAGCAGTACTTC. Its translation: CASSQAGTPYEQYF.

This clonotype was picked up many times. V and J are TRBV4-2 and TRBJ1-6; 8 bases fit TRBD1. The CDR3 is made up of 16 amino acids. Germline CDR1 and CDR2: LGHNA and YNFKEQ. The V and J ends lost 3 bases and 10 bases, in that order; junction bases with no gene match: 11. CDR3 protein: CASSHSQQGGNSPLHF. CDR3 in DNA: TGTGCCAGCAGCCACTCGCAACAGGGGGGGAACTCACCCCTCCACTTT.

This clonotype was detected ten times or more. The rearrangement links TRBV4-1 to TRBJ2-7; D ambiguous. The CDR3 runs to 13 residues. The V end lost 0 bases, the J end lost 2 bases, and 5 bases lay between the germline ends. The germline gives CDR1 MGHRA, CDR2 YSYEKL. For the CDR3, the DNA is TGCGCCAGCAGCCAAGATTTCACCTACGAGCAGTACTTC. This translates into CASSQDFTYEQYF.

Concerning this clonotype: A much larger clone sits a single nucleotide away, making a read error possible. The V and J genes are TRBV5-6 and TRBJ1-3; D is unresolved. Per the germline V gene, CDR1 is SGHDT and CDR2 is YYEEEE. V dropped 4 bases and J dropped 4 bases, with 12 bases sitting between them. The CDR3 runs 14 residues. The CDR3 is CASSPGSPGNTIYF. In DNA, the CDR3 is TGTGCCAGCAGCCCGGGCTCCCCCGGAAACACCATATATTTT.